This T cell receptor (beta chain) was identified in a study of T cells after yellow fever vaccination. Study-level points and caveats: The secondary T-cell response peaked on day 5, not day 15, but was weaker. Subsequent to the booster, the majority of primary-vaccination clones reappeared (around 96% CD4, roughly 90% CD8). Contamination by abundant bulk-population clonotypes could be present in FACS-sorted repertoires. There was a small share of clonotypes that showed up in both the CD4 and CD8 compartments.

This clonotype has more than one count but fewer than ten. Its antigen remains unknown. Via MiXCR, TCRdb re-called the 5' RACE reads, giving one row per CDR3 protein. The table records more than 300,000 distinct CDR3 sequences, roughly 7% of them present only once. V was pared by 4 bases and J by 8 bases, with 14 bases between. Germline lookup yields CDR1 GTSNPN and CDR2 SVGIG (reference sequence). The CDR3 contains 13 residues. Sequencing was performed on PBMCs, taken roughly seven weeks after the first yellow fever vaccination. The V gene is TRBV30, the J gene TRBJ1-4, with D unresolved. The clonotype was recovered from a man younger than 35 who received the YFV17D yellow fever vaccine. CDR3 region: CAWNSLGGEKLFF. The CDR3 DNA reads as TGTGCCTGGAACAGCCTCGGAGGGGAAAAACTGTTTTTT.